These T cell receptor beta chains were read from a single sample in a study of blood T cell repertoires in COVID-19. Produced via immunoSEQ multiplex PCR; TCRdb's table is partial and in-frame only. The data contain 200,000 to 250,000 clones, more than 75% of them singletons. Sequenced: peripheral blood. Receptors were obtained from a woman aged 25 to 45 who had recovered from COVID-19. CDR3s include the opening cysteine and the closing phenylalanine or tryptophan. The order of the fields is D gene, clone size, J gene, V gene, CDR3 protein, CDR3 DNA. The D gene is left open where the match is weak. Where a row states a size, it is once, few, many or the class of an expanded clone; other rows omit it.

- | - | TRBJ1-1 | TRBV3-1/TRBV3-2 | CASSLSRSAGTEAFF | TGTGCCAGCAGCCTCTCCCGGTCCGCAGGGACTGAAGCTTTCTTT
TRBD2 | - | TRBJ2-5 | TRBV3-1/TRBV3-2 | CASSQRTSGQETQYF | TGTGCCAGCAGCCAACGGACTAGCGGACAAGAGACCCAGTACTTC
- | - | TRBJ2-1 | TRBV7-2 | CASSLVMGGANNEQFF | TGTGCCAGCAGCTTAGTTATGGGCGGGGCCAACAATGAGCAGTTCTTC
- | - | TRBJ2-3 | TRBV3-1/TRBV3-2 | CASSQDNTQYF | TGTGCCAGCAGCCAAGACAATACGCAGTATTTT
- | - | TRBJ1-3 | TRBV19 | CASSSARRGNTIYF | TGTGCCAGTAGTTCGGCCCGGAGGGGAAACACCATATATTTT
- | once | TRBJ2-1 | TRBV19 | CASAYSVNEQFF | TGTGCCAGTGCCTACAGTGTCAATGAGCAGTTCTTC
TRBD1 | - | TRBJ2-3 | TRBV19 | CATNWDREADTQYF | TGTGCCACCAATTGGGACAGGGAGGCAGATACGCAGTATTTT
- | - | TRBJ2-7 | TRBV10-3 | CAISDTYSYEQYF | TGTGCCATCAGTGATACTTACTCATACGAGCAGTACTTC
TRBD1 | once | TRBJ1-5 | TRBV6-6 | CASLGTGDYSNQPQHF | TGTGCCAGCCTAGGGACAGGGGATTATAGCAATCAGCCCCAGCATTTT
- | - | TRBJ1-2 | TRBV14 | CASSQDYAGFRVNYGYTF | TGTGCCAGCAGCCAAGATTATGCAGGGTTCAGAGTTAACTATGGCTACACCTTC
TRBD1 | few | TRBJ1-2 | TRBV5-1 | CASRMGQTNYGYTF | TGCGCCAGCAGGATGGGACAGACAAACTATGGCTACACCTTC
- | - | TRBJ2-1 | TRBV27 | CASSLWQGEDEQFF | TGTGCCAGCAGTTTATGGCAGGGCGAGGATGAGCAGTTCTTC
- | - | TRBJ2-2 | TRBV10-2 | CASSDSQGPLNTGELFF | TGCGCCAGCAGTGACTCACAGGGACCCTTGAACACCGGGGAGCTGTTTTTT
TRBD1 | - | TRBJ1-3 | TRBV5-4 | CASSFQGAVGNTIYF | TGTGCCAGCAGCTTCCAGGGGGCAGTAGGAAACACCATATATTTT
TRBD1 | - | TRBJ2-2 | TRBV6-5 | CASMRQGGDGELFF | TGTGCCAGCATGCGACAGGGGGGTGACGGGGAGCTGTTTTTT
TRBD1 | - | TRBJ2-7 | TRBV5-1 | CASSGDRGFSYEQYF | TGCGCCAGCAGCGGGGACAGGGGTTTCTCCTACGAGCAGTACTTC
TRBD2 | few | TRBJ2-7 | TRBV4-2 | CASSRTPGLSGGFGYEQYF | TGTGCCAGCAGCCGCACCCCGGGCTTGAGCGGGGGGTTTGGCTACGAGCAGTACTTC
TRBD1 | - | TRBJ2-7 | TRBV6-2/TRBV6-3 | CASSTQDRDRNF | TGTGCCAGCAGTACCCAAGACAGGGACAGGAACTTC
- | - | TRBJ1-6 | TRBV5-6 | CASSLDRPYNSPLHF | TGTGCCAGCAGCTTGGACAGACCCTATAATTCACCCCTCCACTTT
TRBD1 | once | TRBJ2-7 | TRBV12-5 | CASVSLPGQGGNEQYF | TGTGCTAGTGTGTCCCTCCCGGGACAGGGAGGAAACGAGCAGTACTTC
TRBD2 | - | TRBJ2-3 | TRBV5-1 | CASSPLGLAGSDTQYF | TGCGCCAGCAGCCCCCTGGGACTAGCGGGGTCAGATACGCAGTATTTT
- | - | TRBJ1-1 | TRBV2 | CASSVEQGNEAFF | TGTGCCAGCAGTGTAGAACAGGGTAATGAAGCTTTCTTT
TRBD1 | - | TRBJ1-2 | TRBV29-1 | CSALGQGRNYGYTF | TGCAGCGCTCTGGGACAGGGTCGTAACTATGGCTACACCTTC
TRBD2 | - | TRBJ2-1 | TRBV5-1 | CASSPGTSGYYNEQFF | TGCGCCAGCAGCCCAGGGACTAGCGGGTACTACAATGAGCAGTTCTTC
- | - | TRBJ2-3 | TRBV3-1/TRBV3-2 | CASSHSGGTDTQYF | TGTGCCAGCAGCCATAGCGGTGGCACAGATACGCAGTATTTT
TRBD2 | - | TRBJ2-1 | TRBV3-1/TRBV3-2 | CASSQWGSGKKHNEQFF | TGTGCCAGCAGCCAATGGGGAAGCGGGAAAAAACACAATGAGCAGTTCTTC
TRBD1 | - | TRBJ1-5 | TRBV4-3 | CASSHYKREQQGIQPQHF | TGCGCCAGCAGCCATTATAAGCGAGAGCAACAGGGGATCCAGCCCCAGCATTTT
TRBD2 | - | TRBJ2-1 | TRBV5-4 | CASSLRGLSGGRATYNEQFF | TGTGCCAGCAGCTTGAGGGGGCTTAGCGGGGGCCGTGCAACCTACAATGAGCAGTTCTTC
- | - | TRBJ2-3 | TRBV30 | CAWTPGLLSPDTQYF | TGTGCCTGGACCCCGGGACTCCTGAGCCCAGATACGCAGTATTTT
- | - | TRBJ2-1 | TRBV5-1 | CASRSPRTASKISSYNEQFF | TGCGCCAGCAGAAGTCCCCGGACAGCTAGTAAAATATCATCCTACAATGAGCAGTTCTTC
- | - | TRBJ1-2 | TRBV3-1/TRBV3-2 | CAFPLGQSICWVVLYTF | TGTGCCTTCCCCCTCGGACAGAGTATATGCTGGGTTGTCCTCTACACCTTC
TRBD1 | - | TRBJ2-5 | TRBV6-5 | CASRLDRVGQETQYF | TGTGCCAGCAGACTAGACAGGGTGGGTCAAGAGACCCAGTACTTC
- | - | TRBJ2-7 | TRBV3-1/TRBV3-2 | CASSEANAYEQYF | TGTGCCAGCAGCGAAGCCAATGCCTACGAGCAGTACTTC
- | - | TRBJ2-1 | TRBV5-1 | CASSFGGTPKIDEQFF | TGCGCCAGCAGCTTCGGGGGAACCCCGAAAATCGATGAGCAGTTCTTC
TRBD2 | - | TRBJ2-7 | TRBV7-9 | CASSLLAGGYEQYF | TGTGCCAGCAGCCTACTAGCGGGGGGGTACGAGCAGTACTTC
TRBD1 | - | TRBJ2-7 | TRBV7-6 | CASTNSPRDRGHEQYF | TGTGCCAGCACCAATAGCCCTCGGGACAGGGGCCACGAGCAGTACTTC
TRBD2 | - | TRBJ2-5 | TRBV2 | CASTPWGGETQYF | TGTGCCAGCACCCCGTGGGGGGGAGAGACCCAGTACTTC
- | - | TRBJ2-2 | TRBV4-3 | CASSTWGSGELFF | TGCGCCAGCTCCACCTGGGGCAGTGGGGAGCTGTTTTTT
- | - | TRBJ2-5 | TRBV7-9 | CASSFGGTGKETQYF | TGTGCCAGCAGCTTCGGGGGGACAGGAAAAGAGACCCAGTACTTC
TRBD2 | - | TRBJ2-3 | TRBV7-2 | CASSLKGTSGGAVTQYF | TGTGCCAGCAGCTTAAAAGGGACTAGCGGGGGGGCCGTTACGCAGTATTTT
TRBD1 | - | TRBJ2-7 | TRBV5-1 | CASSAGTGTYEQYF | TGCGCCAGCAGCGCCGGGACAGGGACCTACGAGCAGTACTTC
- | - | TRBJ1-4 | TRBV18 | CASSPLAGENEKLFF | TGTGCCAGCTCACCGCTCGCGGGGGAGAATGAAAAACTGTTTTTT
TRBD1 | - | TRBJ2-1 | TRBV4-1 | CASSRIPGQDSSYNEQFF | TGCGCCAGCAGCCGAATACCGGGACAGGATAGCTCCTACAATGAGCAGTTCTTC
TRBD1 | many | TRBJ2-7 | TRBV2 | CASGRDSFPYEQYF | TGTGCCAGCGGTAGGGACAGTTTTCCCTACGAGCAGTACTTC
TRBD2 | - | TRBJ2-2 | TRBV4-1 | CASSQERGGYTGELFF | TGCGCCAGCAGCCAAGAACGGGGAGGGTACACCGGGGAGCTGTTTTTT
- | - | TRBJ1-1 | TRBV19 | CASHKKMNTEAFF | TGTGCCAGTCACAAGAAGATGAACACTGAAGCTTTCTTT
TRBD2 | - | TRBJ2-2 | TRBV3-1/TRBV3-2 | CASSQDPRSWGGTGELFF | TGTGCCAGCAGCCAAGATCCCCGTTCCTGGGGGGGCACCGGGGAGCTGTTTTTT
- | - | TRBJ1-1 | TRBV6-5 | CASSYVGVGMNTEAFF | TGTGCCAGCAGTTACGTCGGGGTGGGAATGAACACTGAAGCTTTCTTT
TRBD2 | many | TRBJ2-3 | TRBV5-4 | CASRRGGEDTQYF | TGTGCCAGCCGCCGGGGGGGTGAAGATACGCAGTATTTT
- | - | TRBJ1-4 | TRBV6-1 | CASSEVVREKLFF | TGTGCCAGCAGTGAAGTGGTTAGAGAAAAACTGTTTTTT
- | - | TRBJ2-2 | TRBV7-6 | CASSLIENTGELFF | TGTGCCAGCAGCTTAATAGAGAACACCGGGGAGCTGTTTTTT
- | - | TRBJ2-7 | TRBV7-8 | CASSLAIQGGVYEQYF | TGTGCCAGCAGCTTAGCGATTCAAGGCGGGGTGTACGAGCAGTACTTC
TRBD2 | - | TRBJ2-2 | TRBV9 | CASSPRTSGGANTGELFF | TGTGCCAGCAGCCCGAGGACTAGCGGGGGGGCGAACACCGGGGAGCTGTTTTTT
TRBD1 | - | TRBJ2-3 | TRBV7-3 | CASSPTGADTQYF | TGTGCCAGCAGCCCTACAGGGGCGGATACGCAGTATTTT